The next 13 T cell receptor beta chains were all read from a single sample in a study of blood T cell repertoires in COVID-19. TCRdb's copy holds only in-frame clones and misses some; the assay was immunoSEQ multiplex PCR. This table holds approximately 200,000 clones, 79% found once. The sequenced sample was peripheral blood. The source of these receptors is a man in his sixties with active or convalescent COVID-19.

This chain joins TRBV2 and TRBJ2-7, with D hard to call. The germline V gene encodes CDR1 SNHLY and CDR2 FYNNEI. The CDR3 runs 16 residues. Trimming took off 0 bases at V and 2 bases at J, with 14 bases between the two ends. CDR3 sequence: CASSEAGRRAAYEQYF. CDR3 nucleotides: TGTGCCAGCAGTGAAGCTGGTCGCCGAGCCGCCTACGAGCAGTACTTC. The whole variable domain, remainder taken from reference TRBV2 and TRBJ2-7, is EPEVTQTPSHQVTQMGQEVILRCVPISNHLYFYWYRQILGQKVEFLVSFYNNEISEKSEIFDDQFSVERPDGSNFTLKIRSTKLEDSAMYFCASSEAGRRAAYEQYFGPGTRLTVT.

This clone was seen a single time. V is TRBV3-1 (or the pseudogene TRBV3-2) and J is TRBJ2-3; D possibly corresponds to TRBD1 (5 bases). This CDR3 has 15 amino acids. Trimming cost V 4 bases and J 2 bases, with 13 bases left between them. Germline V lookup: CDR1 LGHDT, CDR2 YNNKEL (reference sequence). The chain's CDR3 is CASSPGGAYTDTQYF. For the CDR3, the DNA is TGTGCCAGCAGCCCCGGTGGGGCGTACACAGATACGCAGTATTTT.

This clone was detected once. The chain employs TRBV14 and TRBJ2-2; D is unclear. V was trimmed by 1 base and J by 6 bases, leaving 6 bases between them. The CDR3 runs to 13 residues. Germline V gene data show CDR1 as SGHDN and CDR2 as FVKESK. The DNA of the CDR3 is TGTGCCAGCAGCCAAGTGGGCGCCGGGGAGCTGTTTTTT. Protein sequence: CASSQVGAGELFF.

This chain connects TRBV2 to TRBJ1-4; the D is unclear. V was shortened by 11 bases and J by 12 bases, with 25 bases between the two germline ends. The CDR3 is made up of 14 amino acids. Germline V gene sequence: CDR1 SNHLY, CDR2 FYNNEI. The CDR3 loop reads CAGSAGLAGRQLFF. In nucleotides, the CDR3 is TGTGCCGGATCGGCTGGCCTCGCGGGTAGACAACTGTTTTTT.

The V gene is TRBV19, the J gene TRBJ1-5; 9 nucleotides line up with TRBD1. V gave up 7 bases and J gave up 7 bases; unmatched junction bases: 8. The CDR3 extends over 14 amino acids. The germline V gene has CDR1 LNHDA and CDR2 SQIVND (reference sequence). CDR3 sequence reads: CASTLGTGGQPQHF. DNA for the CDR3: TGTGCCAGTACCCTAGGAACAGGGGGCCAGCCCCAGCATTTT.

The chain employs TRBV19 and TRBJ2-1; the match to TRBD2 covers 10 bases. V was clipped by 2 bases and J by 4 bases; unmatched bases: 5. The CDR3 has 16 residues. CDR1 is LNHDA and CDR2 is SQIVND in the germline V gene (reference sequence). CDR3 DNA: TGTGCCAGTAGTATATACGGACTAGCGGCGTACAATGAGCAGTTCTTC. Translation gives CASSIYGLAAYNEQFF.

This CDR3 is CASSPTSGSSNEQFF. The CDR3 coding sequence is TGTGCCAGTAGCCCGACTAGCGGGAGTAGCAATGAGCAGTTCTTC. This chain links TRBV19 with TRBJ2-1, with 12 bases matching TRBD2. J lost 6 bases, V lost 6 bases, and 6 bases had no gene match. Germline CDR1 and CDR2: LNHDA and SQIVND (reference sequence). CDR3 size: 15 residues.

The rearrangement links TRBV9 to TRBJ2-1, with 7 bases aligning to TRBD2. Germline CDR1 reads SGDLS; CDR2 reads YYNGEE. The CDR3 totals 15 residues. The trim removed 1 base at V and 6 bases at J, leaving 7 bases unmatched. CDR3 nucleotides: TGTGCCAGCAGCGTATACCCTAGCGGTTCCAATGAGCAGTTCTTC. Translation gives CASSVYPSGSNEQFF.

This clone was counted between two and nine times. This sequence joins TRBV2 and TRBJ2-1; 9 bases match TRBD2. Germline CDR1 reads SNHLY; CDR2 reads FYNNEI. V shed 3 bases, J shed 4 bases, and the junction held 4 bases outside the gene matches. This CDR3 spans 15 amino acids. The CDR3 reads CASSETSGKYNEQFF. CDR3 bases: TGTGCCAGCAGTGAGACTAGCGGCAAGTACAATGAGCAGTTCTTC.

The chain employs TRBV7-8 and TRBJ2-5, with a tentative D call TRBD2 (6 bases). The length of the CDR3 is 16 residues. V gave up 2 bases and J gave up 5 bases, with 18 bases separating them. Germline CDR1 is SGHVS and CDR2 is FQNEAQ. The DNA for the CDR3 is TGTGCCAGCAGCTTAACGGTGGAGGGGCGAGGGGAGACCCAGTACTTC. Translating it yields CASSLTVEGRGETQYF.

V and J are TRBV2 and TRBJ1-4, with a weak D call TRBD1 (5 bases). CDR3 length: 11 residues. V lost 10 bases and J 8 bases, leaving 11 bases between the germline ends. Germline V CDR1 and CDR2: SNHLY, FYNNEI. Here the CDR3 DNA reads TGTGCCACGGAGGGGTCGGAAAAACTGTTTTTT. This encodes CATEGSEKLFF.

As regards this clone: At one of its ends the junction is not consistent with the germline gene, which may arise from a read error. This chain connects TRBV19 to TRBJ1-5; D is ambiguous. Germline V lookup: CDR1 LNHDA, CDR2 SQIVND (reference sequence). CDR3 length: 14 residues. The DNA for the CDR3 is TGCTCCTCCACTCAACTTTATAGCAATCAGCCCCAGCATTTT. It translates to CSSTQLYSNQPQHF.

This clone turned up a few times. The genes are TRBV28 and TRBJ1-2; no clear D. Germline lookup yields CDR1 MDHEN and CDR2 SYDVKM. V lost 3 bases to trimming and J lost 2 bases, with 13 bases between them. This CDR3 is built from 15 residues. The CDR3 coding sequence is TGTGCCAGCAGTTTCATTCGGGGATGGAACTATGGCTACACCTTC. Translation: CASSFIRGWNYGYTF.